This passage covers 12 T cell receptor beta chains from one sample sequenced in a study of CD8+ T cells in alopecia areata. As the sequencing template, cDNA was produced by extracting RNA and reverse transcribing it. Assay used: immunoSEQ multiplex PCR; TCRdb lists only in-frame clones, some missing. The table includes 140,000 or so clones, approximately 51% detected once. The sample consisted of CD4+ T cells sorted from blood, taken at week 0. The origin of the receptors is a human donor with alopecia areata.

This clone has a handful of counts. CDR3 sequence reads: CASSLHEQYF. The CDR3 coding sequence is TGTGCCAGCAGCTTACACGAGCAGTACTTC. The chain recombines TRBV7-2 with TRBJ2-7; D gene ambiguous. V was cut by 2 bases and J by 5 bases, with 1 base left in between. The CDR3 covers 10 residues. CDR1 and CDR2 (germline): SGHTA, FQGNSA.

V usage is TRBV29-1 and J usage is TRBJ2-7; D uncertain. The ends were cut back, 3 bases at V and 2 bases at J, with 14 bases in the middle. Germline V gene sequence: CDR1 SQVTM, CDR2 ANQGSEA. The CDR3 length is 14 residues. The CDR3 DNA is TGCAGCGTTGAGAATCCGGACGCCCCCTACGAGCAGTACTTC. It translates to CSVENPDAPYEQYF.

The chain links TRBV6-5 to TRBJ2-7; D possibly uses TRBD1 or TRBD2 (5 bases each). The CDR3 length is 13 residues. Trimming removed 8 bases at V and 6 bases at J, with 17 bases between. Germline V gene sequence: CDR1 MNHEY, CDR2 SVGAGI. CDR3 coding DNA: TGTGCCAGCTCCGGGACGACCTCGGGCGAGCAGTACTTC. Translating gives CASSGTTSGEQYF.

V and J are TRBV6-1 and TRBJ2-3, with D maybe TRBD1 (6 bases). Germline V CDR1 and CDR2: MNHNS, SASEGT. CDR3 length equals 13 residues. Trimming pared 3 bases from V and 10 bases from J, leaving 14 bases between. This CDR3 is CASSDRDTSPQYF. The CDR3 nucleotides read TGTGCCAGCAGTGACCGGGACACGAGTCCGCAGTATTTT.

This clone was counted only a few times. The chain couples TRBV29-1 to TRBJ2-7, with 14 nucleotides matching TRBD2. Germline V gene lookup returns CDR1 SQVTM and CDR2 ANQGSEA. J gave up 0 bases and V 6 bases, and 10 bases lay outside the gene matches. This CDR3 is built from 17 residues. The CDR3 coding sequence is TGCAGCGTCGCGGTTCGACTAGCGGGAGGGAGCTCCTACGAGCAGTACTTC. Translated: CSVAVRLAGGSSYEQYF.

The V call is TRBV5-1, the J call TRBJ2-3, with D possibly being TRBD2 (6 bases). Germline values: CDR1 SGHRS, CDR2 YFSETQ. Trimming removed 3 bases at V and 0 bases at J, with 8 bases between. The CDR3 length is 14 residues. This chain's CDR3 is CASSSGTSTDTQYF. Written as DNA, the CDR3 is TGCGCCAGCAGCTCCGGGACTAGCACAGATACGCAGTATTTT.

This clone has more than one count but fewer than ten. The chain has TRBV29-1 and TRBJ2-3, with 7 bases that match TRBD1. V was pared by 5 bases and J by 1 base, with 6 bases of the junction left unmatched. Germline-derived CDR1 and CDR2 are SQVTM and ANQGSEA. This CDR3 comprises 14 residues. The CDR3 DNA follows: TGCAGCGTTACCGGGACAGACGGCACAGATACGCAGTATTTT. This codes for CSVTGTDGTDTQYF.

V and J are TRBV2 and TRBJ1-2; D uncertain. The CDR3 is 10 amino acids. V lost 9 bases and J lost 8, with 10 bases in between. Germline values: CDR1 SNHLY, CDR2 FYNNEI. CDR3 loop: CARGSAGYTF. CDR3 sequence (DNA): TGTGCCAGAGGGTCGGCCGGCTACACCTTC. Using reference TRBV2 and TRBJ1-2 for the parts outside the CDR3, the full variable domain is EPEVTQTPSHQVTQMGQEVILRCVPISNHLYFYWYRQILGQKVEFLVSFYNNEISEKSEIFDDQFSVERPDGSNFTLKIRSTKLEDSAMYFCARGSAGYTFGSGTRLTVV.

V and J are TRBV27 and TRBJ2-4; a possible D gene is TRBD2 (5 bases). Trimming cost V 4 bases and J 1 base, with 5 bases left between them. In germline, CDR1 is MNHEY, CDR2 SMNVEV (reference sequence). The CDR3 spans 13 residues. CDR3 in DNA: TGTGCCAGCAGTTCGGGGGCCAAAAACATTCAGTACTTC. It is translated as CASSSGAKNIQYF.

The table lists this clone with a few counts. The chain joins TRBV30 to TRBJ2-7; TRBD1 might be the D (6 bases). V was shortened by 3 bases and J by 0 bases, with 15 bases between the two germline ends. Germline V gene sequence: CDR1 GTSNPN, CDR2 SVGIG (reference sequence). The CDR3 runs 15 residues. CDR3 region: CAWRLTGSSSYEQYF. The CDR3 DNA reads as TGTGCCTGGAGGCTGACAGGATCCAGCTCCTACGAGCAGTACTTC.

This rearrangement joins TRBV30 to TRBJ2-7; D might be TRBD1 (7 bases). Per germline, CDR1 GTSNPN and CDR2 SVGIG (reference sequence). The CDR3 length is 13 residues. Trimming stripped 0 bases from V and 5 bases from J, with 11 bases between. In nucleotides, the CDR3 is TGTGCCTGGAGTGTATTCAGGGGGGACGAGCAGTACTTC. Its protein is CAWSVFRGDEQYF.

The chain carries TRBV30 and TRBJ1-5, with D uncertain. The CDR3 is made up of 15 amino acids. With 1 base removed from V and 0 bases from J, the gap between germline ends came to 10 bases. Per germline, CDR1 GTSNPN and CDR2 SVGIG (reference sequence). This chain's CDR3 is CAWSASLYSNQPQHF. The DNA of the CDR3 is TGTGCCTGGAGTGCCAGCCTATATAGCAATCAGCCCCAGCATTTT.